Below, 22 T cell receptor beta chains from the same sample are listed, as sequenced in a study of blood T cell repertoires in COVID-19. Using immunoSEQ multiplex PCR, the repertoire was profiled, and TCRdb retains in-frame clones only, with some absent. Here the sample spans more than 95,000 clones, about four fifths being singletons. Material: peripheral blood. These receptors were collected from a man older than 75 with acute or convalescent COVID-19.

In this sample, this clone turned up once. The chain has TRBV7-6 and TRBJ1-1; no clear D. This CDR3 has 16 residues. Germline-derived CDR1 and CDR2 are SGHVS and FNYEAQ. V shed 5 bases and J shed 1 base, with 17 bases lying between them. CDR3 sequence: CASSLETPRGNTEAFF. The CDR3 DNA is TGTGCCAGCAGCCTCGAAACTCCGCGAGGGAACACTGAAGCTTTCTTT.

The rearrangement joins TRBV28 to TRBJ2-3, with TRBD1 matching over 8 bases. Germline assignment: CDR1 MDHEN and CDR2 SYDVKM. CDR3 length: 15 amino acids. Germline trimming cut 7 bases from V and 1 base from J; bases unmatched to any gene: 7. The CDR3 DNA reads TGTGCCAGCAACCCACCGACAGGGGGCACAGATACGCAGTATTTT. Translation: CASNPPTGGTDTQYF.

The rearrangement joins TRBV4-3 to TRBJ1-2; D uncertain. Per the germline V gene, CDR1 is LGHNA and CDR2 is YSLEER. This CDR3 has 14 residues. The ends were cut back, 0 bases at V and 1 base at J, with 6 bases in the middle. CDR3 residues: CASSQEAVNYGYTF. CDR3 in DNA: TGCGCCAGCAGCCAAGAGGCGGTTAACTATGGCTACACCTTC.

The V call is TRBV11-2, the J call TRBJ2-7, with 10 bases lining up with TRBD2. The V gene's germline CDR1 is SGHAT and CDR2 FQNNGV. V trimming: 5 bases; J trimming: 3 bases; junction bases outside the gene matches: 7. This CDR3 is 15 amino acids long. Here the CDR3 DNA reads TGTGCCAGCAGCCCCCGGAGACTAGCGGGCTACGAGCAGTACTTC. Protein sequence: CASSPRRLAGYEQYF.

This clone has a single count. V and J are TRBV5-4 and TRBJ1-2; tentative D call: TRBD1 (6 bases). CDR3 length equals 15 residues. The ends were cut back, 2 bases at V and 7 bases at J, with 18 bases in the middle. Germline V gives CDR1 SGHNT, CDR2 YYREEE (reference sequence). CDR3 coding DNA: TGTGCCAGCAGCTTCAAAAGTGCGGGGGGCGCTGGCTACACCTTC. Residues: CASSFKSAGGAGYTF.

V gene TRBV6-1 combines with J gene TRBJ1-5; 7 nucleotides align to TRBD1. V lost 0 bases to trimming and J lost 11 bases; unmatched junction nucleotides: 10. The germline V gene has CDR1 MNHNS and CDR2 SASEGT. The CDR3 contains 15 residues. CDR3 bases: TGTGCCAGCAGTGAAGCCCGAGGACAGGTCCGGACCCAGCATTTT. The encoded protein is CASSEARGQVRTQHF.

This clone was seen just once. This sequence joins TRBV27 and TRBJ1-5; 8 bases map to TRBD1. The CDR3 runs to 18 residues. Germline V gene data show CDR1 as MNHEY and CDR2 as SMNVEV (reference sequence). V was clipped by 5 bases and J by 2 bases; unmatched bases: 14. CDR3 loop: CASSPRRTGYRGNQPQHF. DNA of the CDR3: TGTGCCAGCAGTCCCCGGAGGACAGGGTATCGTGGCAATCAGCCCCAGCATTTT.

The rearrangement uses TRBV7-9 and TRBJ1-5; TRBD1 matches at 10 bases. Germline CDR1 reads SEHNR; CDR2 reads FQNEAQ (reference sequence). The length of the CDR3 is 15 residues. V lost 0 bases to trimming and J lost 6 bases; unmatched junction nucleotides: 2. CDR3 region: CASSLAGQGTQPQHF. As DNA, the CDR3 is TGTGCCAGCAGCTTAGCGGGACAGGGGACTCAGCCCCAGCATTTT.

This clone was picked up many times. This chain connects TRBV3-1 (or the pseudogene TRBV3-2) to TRBJ1-6; 8 bases are shared with TRBD1. The CDR3 covers 14 residues. The junction had 8 bases not matched to a gene; V was cut back by 6 bases and J by 10 bases. Per the germline V gene, CDR1 is LGHDT and CDR2 is YNNKEL (reference sequence). Written as DNA, the CDR3 is TGTGCCAGCAGTCATAGACAGGGGAAATCACCCCTCCACTTT. It yields the protein CASSHRQGKSPLHF.

The sample holds a few counts of this clone. The V and J genes are TRBV5-6 and TRBJ1-4; D unclear. The CDR3 contains 15 residues. Germline V gene data show CDR1 as SGHDT and CDR2 as YYEEEE. Trimming cost V 2 bases and J 6 bases, with 14 bases left between them. CDR3 in DNA: TGTGCCAGCAGCTTAAAGGGAGCCCCAGATGAAAAACTGTTTTTT. It specifies CASSLKGAPDEKLFF.

The chain uses TRBV6-4 and TRBJ2-1; TRBD1 agrees at 9 bases. The CDR3 length is 13 residues. Per germline, CDR1 MRHNA and CDR2 SNTAGT. The trim removed 5 bases at V and 7 bases at J, leaving 3 bases unmatched. The CDR3 spells CASSPDRGNEQFF. The CDR3 DNA is TGTGCCAGCAGTCCCGACAGGGGGAATGAGCAGTTCTTC.

The chain couples TRBV15 to TRBJ1-3; a weak D match, TRBD1 (6 bases). V was cut by 6 bases and J by 3 bases, with 15 bases left in between. Germline CDR1 LNHNV, CDR2 YYDKDF (reference sequence). This CDR3 is 15 amino acids long. The CDR3 DNA is TGTGCCACCAGTCCCGGACAGACCCTTGGAAACACCATATATTTT. It yields the protein CATSPGQTLGNTIYF.

This clone was counted only a few times. The chain carries TRBV5-1 and TRBJ2-5; 7 positions agree with TRBD1. V trimming: 1 base; J trimming: 8 bases; junction bases outside the gene matches: 2. The CDR3 has 12 residues. The germline gives CDR1 SGHRS, CDR2 YFSETQ. This chain's CDR3 is CASSLTGETQYF. The CDR3 nucleotides read TGCGCCAGCAGCTTGACAGGGGAAACCCAGTACTTC.

This clone was counted a few times. Other DNA sequences in the sample encode the same CDR3. This sequence joins TRBV6-4 and TRBJ1-2; tentative D call: TRBD1 (6 bases). The CDR3 loop spans 14 amino acids. The V and J ends lost 6 bases and 5 bases respectively, with 16 bases between them. Germline CDR1 is MRHNA and CDR2 is SNTAGT. The CDR3 DNA reads TGTGCCAGCAGCCCCGAGGGGGGGAGTTATGGCTACACCTTC. The encoded protein is CASSPEGGSYGYTF.

The CDR3 reads CAWFPTRSGNTIYF. In DNA, the CDR3 is TGTGCCTGGTTCCCTACGCGCTCTGGAAACACCATATATTTT. The rearrangement links TRBV30 to TRBJ1-3; D call uncertain. V shed 5 bases and J shed 0 bases, with 11 bases lying between them. Germline-derived CDR1 and CDR2 are GTSNPN and SVGIG (reference sequence). This CDR3 contains 14 residues. The full variable domain, its missing parts supplied by reference TRBV30 and TRBJ1-3, is SQTIHQWPATLVQPVGSPLSLECTVEGTSNPNLYWYRQAAGRGLQLLFYSVGIGQISSEVPQNLSASRPQDRQFILSSKKLLLSDSGFYLCAWFPTRSGNTIYFGEGSWLTVV.

J is TRBJ1-6 and V is TRBV19; D gene uncertain. This CDR3 contains 12 residues. V was pared by 5 bases and J by 7 bases, with 6 bases between. Germline V gives CDR1 LNHDA, CDR2 SQIVND (reference sequence). Here the CDR3 reads CASSRENSPLHF. The DNA for the CDR3 is TGTGCCAGTAGTCGGGAAAATTCACCCCTCCACTTT.

The V gene is TRBV19, the J gene TRBJ2-6, with 11 bases that match TRBD1. CDR1 LNHDA and CDR2 SQIVND come from the germline V gene (reference sequence). CDR3 length: 16 amino acids. V was pared by 6 bases and J by 2 bases, with 3 bases of the junction left unmatched. The CDR3 loop is CASRDRGLAGANVLTF. CDR3 DNA: TGTGCCAGTAGGGACAGGGGGCTGGCTGGGGCCAACGTCCTGACTTTC.

This clone was counted a few times. The chain carries TRBV2 and TRBJ1-2, with 9 bases matching TRBD1. The V segment lost 8 bases and the J segment 8 bases; nucleotides outside the gene matches: 9. The CDR3 sequence is 13 residues long. Germline V CDR1 and CDR2: SNHLY, FYNNEI. CDR3 DNA: TGTGCCAGCTTGTTGGGACAGGGCCGCGGCTACACCTTC. Amino acids: CASLLGQGRGYTF.

The V gene is TRBV30, the J gene TRBJ1-2; 7 nucleotides line up with TRBD1. The CDR3 is 15 amino acids. Per germline, CDR1 GTSNPN and CDR2 SVGIG (reference sequence). V shed 2 bases and J 8 bases; nucleotides not matched to a gene: 14. CDR3 bases: TGTGCCTGGAGTACGGGACAGTCTAATCTGAGGGGCTACACCTTC. Protein sequence: CAWSTGQSNLRGYTF.

The chain couples TRBV5-1 to TRBJ2-2; a weak D match, TRBD1 (5 bases). The V and J ends lost 8 bases and 5 bases respectively, with 10 bases between them. The CDR3 consists of 12 residues. CDR1 SGHRS and CDR2 YFSETQ come from the germline V gene. The CDR3 sequence: CASRGWTGELFF. In DNA form, the CDR3 reads TGCGCCAGTAGGGGATGGACCGGGGAGCTGTTTTTT.

The chain joins TRBV4-3 to TRBJ2-1, with a tentative D call TRBD1 (6 bases). This CDR3 has 16 amino acids. Trimming stripped 0 bases from V and 5 bases from J, with 14 bases between. Germline V gene lookup returns CDR1 LGHNA and CDR2 YSLEER. DNA of the CDR3: TGCGCCAGCAGCCAAGATAAGGGGACACCTAACAATGAGCAGTTCTTC. Protein sequence: CASSQDKGTPNNEQFF.

The chain uses TRBV5-5 and TRBJ2-3, with D possibly TRBD1 on 5 matching bases. V shed 4 bases and J shed 3 bases, with 9 bases lying between them. Germline V gene lookup returns CDR1 SGHKS and CDR2 YYEKEE (reference sequence). This CDR3 comprises 13 residues. DNA for the CDR3: TGTGCCAGCAGCGAGCAGGGAACAGATACGCAGTATTTT. Translating it yields CASSEQGTDTQYF.